One and the same sample provided the 30 T cell receptor beta chains below, sequenced in a study of T cell responses to AZD1222 COVID-19 vaccine. TCRdb keeps only in-frame clones here, not all; method: immunoSEQ multiplex PCR. The data contain roughly 85,000 clones, just over 90% of them seen just once; the ten biggest clones take up approximately 3.2%. The source was peripheral blood, collected 28 days after the second AZD1222 dose. These receptor sequences come from an adult who received the AZD1222 COVID-19 vaccine.

The chain employs TRBV24-1 and TRBJ2-7, with 7 bases lining up with TRBD1. Trimming at V came to 4 bases and at J to 6 bases, leaving 2 bases not matched to a gene. Germline V gives CDR1 KGHDR, CDR2 SFDVKD. This CDR3 is 12 amino acids long. Written as DNA, the CDR3 is TGTGCCACCAGTGAGTACAGGGGCGAGCAGTACTTC. The encoded protein is CATSEYRGEQYF.

The V and J genes are TRBV9 and TRBJ2-7, with TRBD2 matching 8 bases. J lost 0 bases, V lost 4 bases, and 6 bases had no gene match. CDR1 SGDLS and CDR2 YYNGEE come from the germline V gene. This CDR3 comprises 15 residues. This CDR3 is CASSRSGTSSYEQYF. CDR3 nucleotide sequence: TGTGCCAGCAGCAGATCCGGGACTAGCTCCTACGAGCAGTACTTC.

The chain recombines TRBV5-4 with TRBJ2-3; TRBD2 matches at 12 bases. V gave up 4 bases and J gave up 6 bases; unmatched junction bases: 9. This CDR3 comprises 16 residues. Per germline, CDR1 SGHNT and CDR2 YYREEE (reference sequence). CDR3 sequence reads: CASSRRTSGAPDTQYF. The CDR3 DNA is TGTGCCAGCAGCCGCCGGACTAGCGGGGCCCCGGATACGCAGTATTTT. Complete variable domain (other parts from reference TRBV5-4 and TRBJ2-3): ETGVTQSPTHLIKTRGQQVTLRCSSQSGHNTVSWYQQALGQGPQFIFQYYREEENGRGNFPPRFSGLQFPNYSSELNVNALELDDSALYLCASSRRTSGAPDTQYFGPGTRLTVL.

The rearrangement uses TRBV4-2 and TRBJ1-5; 8 nucleotides agree with TRBD1. Germline loops: CDR1 LGHNA, CDR2 YNFKEQ. With V trimmed by 0 bases and J by 11 bases, 6 bases remained unmatched. The CDR3 totals 14 residues. As DNA, the CDR3 is TGTGCCAGCAGCCAAGACAGGGGGCCCACGGCCCAGCATTTT. Protein product: CASSQDRGPTAQHF.

The gene calls are TRBV19 and TRBJ1-5, with 8 bases identical to TRBD1. The junction had 28 bases not matched to a gene; V was cut back by 4 bases and J by 11 bases. CDR3 length: 20 amino acids. The V gene's germline CDR1 is LNHDA and CDR2 SQIVND (reference sequence). The CDR3 sequence is CASSRARGQGKEGRGETQHF. CDR3 coding DNA: TGTGCCAGTAGTAGGGCCCGAGGACAGGGAAAAGAAGGCAGGGGGGAAACCCAGCATTTT.

The gene calls are TRBV20-1 and TRBJ1-2, with TRBD1 as a possible D gene (5 bases). CDR3 length: 15 amino acids. V dropped 3 bases and J dropped 2 bases, with 16 bases sitting between them. CDR1 and CDR2 from the germline V gene are DFQATT and SNEGSKA (reference sequence). CDR3 DNA sequence: TGCAGTGCTAGTTTGTCCCCCCAGGGCAACTATGGCTACACCTTC. Residues: CSASLSPQGNYGYTF.

The V call is TRBV7-2, the J call TRBJ1-3; tentatively, D is TRBD1 (6 bases). CDR3 length equals 14 residues. Germline loops: CDR1 SGHTA, CDR2 FQGNSA. Trimming cost V 6 bases and J 4 bases, with 13 bases left between them. The CDR3 is CASSIQGMGNTIYF. CDR3 nucleotide sequence: TGTGCCAGCAGTATACAGGGAATGGGAAACACCATATATTTT.

The J gene is TRBJ1-5, the V gene TRBV28; no firm D call. CDR1 and CDR2 from the germline V gene are MDHEN and SYDVKM. V was cut by 5 bases and J by 7 bases, with 12 bases left in between. CDR3 length: 13 amino acids. This chain's CDR3 is CASSTTASQPQHF. CDR3 nucleotide sequence: TGTGCCAGCAGTACTACAGCGTCCCAGCCCCAGCATTTT.

The chain joins TRBV7-9 to TRBJ2-7; 8 positions match TRBD2. The J segment lost 5 bases and the V segment lost 5 bases, leaving 8 bases of the junction unmatched. Germline CDR1 and CDR2: SEHNR and FQNEAQ (reference sequence). The CDR3 consists of 14 residues. CDR3 protein: CASSITGTRNEQYF. As DNA, the CDR3 is TGTGCCAGCAGCATAACCGGGACTAGAAACGAGCAGTACTTC.

The chain joins TRBV7-2 to TRBJ2-7; 8 bases line up with TRBD1. Per germline, CDR1 SGHTA and CDR2 FQGNSA. V was clipped by 7 bases and J by 2 bases; unmatched bases: 7. The CDR3 has 14 amino acids. The CDR3 here is CASTPGGGTYEQYF. In nucleotides, the CDR3 is TGTGCCAGCACCCCAGGGGGCGGCACCTACGAGCAGTACTTC.

The CDR3 DNA sequence: TGTGCCAGCAGTGAACTCAGGACTGAAGCTTTCTTT. This codes for CASSELRTEAFF. V gene TRBV6-1 combines with J gene TRBJ1-1; D is ambiguous. Trimming left V 2 bases short and J 5 bases short, with 6 bases between. Germline values: CDR1 MNHNS, CDR2 SASEGT. The CDR3 extends over 12 amino acids.

V and J are TRBV19 and TRBJ1-5, with D perhaps TRBD1 (6 bases). V was shortened by 4 bases and J by 1 base, with 17 bases between the two germline ends. Germline V gives CDR1 LNHDA, CDR2 SQIVND (reference sequence). The CDR3 is 17 amino acids. DNA for the CDR3: TGTGCCAGTAGTACGAGCCGACAGGACTGGAGCAATCAGCCCCAGCATTTT. Protein sequence: CASSTSRQDWSNQPQHF.

The genes are TRBV7-2 and TRBJ2-2; 11 bases align to TRBD2. In germline, CDR1 is SGHTA, CDR2 FQGNSA. The V segment lost 5 bases and the J segment 2 bases; nucleotides outside the gene matches: 4. The CDR3 is 16 amino acids. CDR3 region: CASSRLAGGNTGELFF. In DNA, the CDR3 is TGTGCCAGCAGCAGGCTAGCGGGAGGTAACACCGGGGAGCTGTTTTTT.

The chain has TRBV7-9 and TRBJ1-1; D may be TRBD1 (6 bases). From germline, CDR1 is SEHNR and CDR2 FQNEAQ (reference sequence). V gave up 8 bases and J gave up 5 bases, with 15 bases separating them. The length of the CDR3 is 13 residues. The CDR3 region has the DNA TGTGCCAGCCGCCTTACAGGGAGAACTGAAGCTTTCTTT. Its protein is CASRLTGRTEAFF.

V and J are TRBV5-1 and TRBJ1-2; no clear D. The V and J ends lost 4 bases and 0 bases respectively, with 10 bases between them. The CDR3 runs 14 residues. Per the germline V gene, CDR1 is SGHRS and CDR2 is YFSETQ. The CDR3 coding sequence is TGCGCCAGCAGCCCGGACGGGACTAACTATGGCTACACCTTC. Its translation: CASSPDGTNYGYTF.

The gene calls are TRBV25-1 and TRBJ1-1; D is perhaps TRBD1 (5 bases). Trimming removed 3 bases at V and 4 bases at J, with 15 bases between. The CDR3 has 15 residues. From germline, CDR1 is MGHDK and CDR2 SYGVNS. In DNA, the CDR3 is TGTGCCAGCAGTGACATCCCATCAACAGGCACTGAAGCTTTCTTT. It codes for CASSDIPSTGTEAFF.

The rearrangement uses TRBV19 and TRBJ2-5; the D gene could be TRBD1 or TRBD2 (6 bases each). Trimming shortened V by 3 bases and J by 0 bases, and 11 bases separated the two germline ends. From germline, CDR1 is LNHDA and CDR2 SQIVND (reference sequence). This CDR3 has 15 residues. The CDR3 DNA reads TGTGCCAGTAGTATGACGGGGGCAAACCAAGAGACCCAGTACTTC. It encodes CASSMTGANQETQYF. Combining the CDR3 with reference TRBV19 and TRBJ2-5 gives the whole variable domain DGGITQSPKYLFRKEGQNVTLSCEQNLNHDAMYWYRQDPGQGLRLIYYSQIVNDFQKGDIAEGYSVSREKKESFPLTVTSAQKNPTAFYLCASSMTGANQETQYFGPGTRLLVL.

The chain is built from TRBV7-2 and TRBJ2-1, with 7 bases matching TRBD1. V shed 10 bases and J 6 bases; nucleotides not matched to a gene: 9. The germline gives CDR1 SGHTA, CDR2 FQGNSA. The CDR3 sequence is 13 residues long. The CDR3 sequence: CAIALGQANEQFF. The CDR3 DNA reads as TGTGCCATCGCCCTAGGACAGGCCAATGAGCAGTTCTTC. The full variable domain, its missing parts supplied by reference TRBV7-2 and TRBJ2-1, is GAGVSQSPSNKVTEKGKDVELRCDPISGHTALYWYRQSLGQGLEFLIYFQGNSAPDKSGLPSDRFSAERTGGSVSTLTIQRTQQEDSAVYLCAIALGQANEQFFGPGTRLTVL.

This clone was seen once. This chain links TRBV6-5 with TRBJ1-4; possibly TRBD1 for D (5 bases). Germline V gene lookup returns CDR1 MNHEY and CDR2 SVGAGI. CDR3 length: 14 residues. With 6 bases removed from V and 3 bases from J, the gap between germline ends came to 11 bases. The DNA for the CDR3 is TGTGCCAGCAGCAACCAGGGATCTAATGAAAAACTGTTTTTT. Amino acids: CASSNQGSNEKLFF.

The CDR3 DNA reads as TGCAGCGTTGCGGACAGGGCACTATCCTACGAGCAGTACTTC. It encodes CSVADRALSYEQYF. The rearrangement uses TRBV29-1 and TRBJ2-7; 8 bases are shared with TRBD1. Germline lookup yields CDR1 SQVTM and CDR2 ANQGSEA. J lost 1 base, V lost 4 bases, and 6 bases had no gene match. The CDR3 runs 14 residues.

The chain recombines TRBV2 with TRBJ1-1; a possible D gene is TRBD1 (6 bases). V was clipped by 2 bases and J by 0 bases, with 7 bases between them. In germline, CDR1 is SNHLY, CDR2 FYNNEI. The CDR3 extends over 14 amino acids. CDR3 bases: TGTGCCAGCAGTGAATGGGGGCTGAACACTGAAGCTTTCTTT. Residues: CASSEWGLNTEAFF.

The chain carries TRBV5-4 and TRBJ2-2; possibly TRBD2 for D (5 bases). Per the germline V gene, CDR1 is SGHNT and CDR2 is YYREEE (reference sequence). This CDR3 region has 12 residues. V was pared by 4 bases and J by 8 bases, with 9 bases between. The CDR3 region is CASSTRGGELFF. The CDR3 nucleotides read TGTGCCAGCAGCACCCGAGGGGGGGAGCTGTTTTTT.

This clone has a single count. V and J are TRBV7-8 and TRBJ1-2; D is undetermined. The CDR3 runs 17 residues. In germline, CDR1 is SGHVS, CDR2 FQNEAQ. V dropped 1 base and J dropped 8 bases, with 23 bases sitting between them. CDR3 sequence reads: CASSLGVSGRVLHGYTF. CDR3 nucleotides: TGTGCCAGCAGCTTAGGAGTAAGCGGAAGGGTATTGCACGGCTACACCTTC.

The chain links TRBV7-6 to TRBJ2-5; TRBD2 matches 7 bases. CDR1 SGHVS and CDR2 FNYEAQ come from the germline V gene. This CDR3 has 15 amino acids. The V and J ends lost 1 base and 5 bases, in that order; junction bases with no gene match: 7. This CDR3 is CASSLGAGDLETQYF. CDR3 in DNA: TGTGCCAGCAGCTTAGGCGCGGGAGATCTCGAGACCCAGTACTTC.

The rearrangement joins TRBV7-2 to TRBJ1-5; no clear D. The CDR3 has 17 amino acids. Trimming shortened V by 1 base and J by 0 bases, and 13 bases separated the two germline ends. Germline V gene sequence: CDR1 SGHTA, CDR2 FQGNSA. The chain's CDR3 is CASSLEWTGYSNQPQHF. The CDR3 DNA reads as TGTGCCAGCAGCTTAGAGTGGACGGGATATAGCAATCAGCCCCAGCATTTT.

V usage is TRBV4-2 and J usage is TRBJ2-7; D ambiguous. This CDR3 comprises 11 residues. CDR1 is LGHNA, CDR2 YNFKEQ, per germline. V lost 5 bases to trimming and J lost 6 bases, with 8 bases between them. The CDR3 nucleotides are TGTGCCAGCAGCGTCCGGGCCGAGCAGTACTTC. This codes for CASSVRAEQYF.

This clone came up once. The chain uses TRBV7-7 and TRBJ2-5, with 9 bases lining up with TRBD1. The V segment lost 5 bases and the J segment 1 base; nucleotides outside the gene matches: 5. The CDR3 runs 15 residues. Germline CDR1 SSHAT, CDR2 FNYEAQ (reference sequence). The CDR3 DNA reads TGTGCCAGCAGCACAGGGACAGGGCCCCAAGAGACCCAGTACTTC. It translates to CASSTGTGPQETQYF.

This clone appeared once. This chain uses TRBV7-3 with TRBJ2-2; D is undetermined. V was trimmed by 1 base and J by 7 bases, leaving 13 bases between them. The CDR3 spans 15 residues. Looked up from germline, CDR1 is SGHTA and CDR2 is FQGTGA. The CDR3 reads CASSLIPGPNGELFF. For the CDR3, the DNA is TGTGCCAGCAGCTTAATACCGGGCCCCAACGGGGAGCTGTTTTTT.

This chain joins TRBV5-1 and TRBJ1-1, with D possibly matching TRBD1 (5 bases). The CDR3 has 14 amino acids. Germline lookup yields CDR1 SGHRS and CDR2 YFSETQ. Trimming stripped 7 bases from V and 2 bases from J, with 15 bases between. CDR3 sequence: CASWDEALNTEAFF. In DNA, the CDR3 is TGCGCCAGCTGGGACGAGGCCTTAAACACTGAAGCTTTCTTT.

V usage is TRBV11-2 and J usage is TRBJ2-1; a possible D gene is TRBD1 (6 bases). Trimming pared 5 bases from V and 4 bases from J, leaving 18 bases between. This CDR3 region has 16 residues. Germline V gives CDR1 SGHAT, CDR2 FQNNGV. For the CDR3, the DNA is TGTGCCAGCAGCCCACCAGGACAGTTACGGTACAATGAGCAGTTCTTC. It translates to CASSPPGQLRYNEQFF.